One sample yielded the 25 T cell receptor beta chains listed below, sequenced in a study of regulatory T cells in long-lasting Graves disease. Time point in this sample: newly diagnosed GD, antithyroid drugs for less than 3 months. RNA isolated from PBMCs was used to make the TCR library. According to the study, TCR beta libraries were built with iRepertoire HTBI primers and CDR3-region Arm-PCR. One entry per CDR3 protein, called by TCRdb with MiXCR from the multiplex PCR reads. The profile shows 400,000 to 500,000 distinct CDR3 sequences, less than 20% of them singletons. The same data also went into a second study, on T cells in Graves' hyperthyroidism and ophthalmopathy.

Sequenced material: peripheral blood mononuclear cells (PBMCs), taken at new diagnosis, from a patient treated with antithyroid drugs. These receptors originate from a woman aged 18 to 35 with Graves disease.

This clonotype was seen at least ten times. The CDR3 nucleotides are TGTGCCAGCAGAATAGCGGGGCGCACAGATACGCAGTATTTT. Translation gives CASRIAGRTDTQYF. J is TRBJ2-3 and V is TRBV13, with 8 bases matching TRBD2. CDR3 size: 14 residues. CDR1 and CDR2 (germline): PRHDT, FYEKMQ (reference sequence). Trimming removed 6 bases from V and 1 base from J; junction bases left unmatched: 3.

This clonotype was observed a few times. The chain links TRBV3-1 to TRBJ2-7; TRBD1 matches 8 bases. This CDR3 is built from 15 residues. Germline V gives CDR1 LGHDT, CDR2 YNNKEL (reference sequence). Unmatched junction bases numbered 11, after V lost 4 bases and J lost 6 bases. The CDR3 DNA reads as TGTGCCAGCAGCCCCCGGGCGCGGACAGGGCCCGAGCAGTACTTC. This encodes CASSPRARTGPEQYF.

This chain links TRBV28 with TRBJ2-3; 9 nucleotides match TRBD2. Germline lookup yields CDR1 MDHEN and CDR2 SYDVKM. This CDR3 region has 16 residues. With V trimmed by 1 base and J by 2 bases, 4 bases remained unmatched. The CDR3 DNA follows: TGTGCCAGCAGTTTATTAGCGGGAGAGGACACAGATACGCAGTATTTT. It codes for CASSLLAGEDTDTQYF.

The chain is built from TRBV11-3 and TRBJ2-1, with TRBD1 matching 9 bases. CDR1 SGHNT and CDR2 YENEEA come from the germline V gene. The CDR3 spans 15 residues. V lost 5 bases and J lost 7; bases outside the gene matches: 9. Written as DNA, the CDR3 is TGTGCCAGCAGCCCCTGGGGACAGGGAAATAATGAGCAGTTCTTC. Translated, it gives CASSPWGQGNNEQFF.

This clonotype was recorded at least ten times. The chain recombines TRBV6-2 or TRBV6-3 with TRBJ1-3; 7 nucleotides line up with TRBD1. Germline trimming cut 5 bases from V and 11 bases from J; bases unmatched to any gene: 12. Germline CDR1 and CDR2: MNHEY and SVGEGT. The CDR3 sequence is 14 residues long. The CDR3 bases are TGTGCCAGCAGTCCCGGGACAGCAATTAACGCCATATATTTT. Its protein product is CASSPGTAINAIYF.

This clonotype was seen a handful of times. The chain is built from TRBV9 and TRBJ2-7; 7 bases align to TRBD1. CDR1 is SGDLS, CDR2 YYNGEE, per germline. The CDR3 has 14 residues. Germline trimming cut 4 bases from V and 4 bases from J; bases unmatched to any gene: 8. CDR3 coding DNA: TGTGCCAGCAGCCCAGGGGGTCGGGTATACGAGCAGTACTTC. Translated, it gives CASSPGGRVYEQYF. The entire variable domain, with the rest obtained from reference TRBV9 and TRBJ2-7, is as follows: DSGVTQTPKHLITATGQRVTLRCSPRSGDLSVYWYQQSLDQGLQFLIQYYNGEERAKGNILERFSAQQFPDLHSELNLSSLELGDSALYFCASSPGGRVYEQYFGPGTRLTVT.

This clonotype was seen at least ten times. The chain links TRBV11-3 to TRBJ2-7; a possible D gene is TRBD2 (5 bases). Germline V CDR1 and CDR2: SGHNT, YENEEA. There are 14 residues in the CDR3. V was clipped by 2 bases and J by 4 bases, with 12 bases between them. CDR3 bases: TGTGCCAGCAGCTTACCGCAAACTAGGTACGAGCAGTACTTC. Its translation: CASSLPQTRYEQYF.

This clonotype was counted a few times. J is TRBJ2-2 and V is TRBV5-1; 11 nucleotides match TRBD2. The CDR3 sequence is 17 residues long. Trimming at V came to 1 base and at J to 0 bases, leaving 2 bases not matched to a gene. Germline CDR1 is SGHRS and CDR2 is YFSETQ. The DNA of the CDR3 is TGCGCCAGCAGCTTGCTAGCGGGAGGACCGAACACCGGGGAGCTGTTTTTT. It specifies CASSLLAGGPNTGELFF.

The chain recombines TRBV28 with TRBJ2-6; TRBD2 is a possible D gene (5 bases). Trimming left V 10 bases short and J 0 bases short, with 13 bases between. The CDR3 has 15 residues. Germline assignment: CDR1 MDHEN and CDR2 SYDVKM. CDR3 amino acids: CATSTGSSGANVLTF. As DNA, the CDR3 is TGTGCCACCTCAACGGGAAGCTCTGGGGCCAACGTCCTGACTTTC.

The chain employs TRBV3-1 and TRBJ1-4, with 7 bases that match TRBD1. Germline lookup yields CDR1 LGHDT and CDR2 YNNKEL (reference sequence). The CDR3 contains 17 residues. V shed 5 bases and J 10 bases; nucleotides not matched to a gene: 19. The CDR3: CASSYFNRGQWGGKLFF. CDR3 in DNA: TGTGCCAGCAGCTACTTTAACCGGGGACAGTGGGGCGGAAAACTGTTTTTT.

In its sample, this clonotype was seen many times. The J gene is TRBJ2-5, the V gene TRBV20-1; 7 bases align to TRBD1. Germline assignment: CDR1 DFQATT and CDR2 SNEGSKA (reference sequence). The junction had 3 bases not matched to a gene; V was cut back by 5 bases and J by 3 bases. The length of the CDR3 is 12 residues. This CDR3 is CSASGQEETQYF. CDR3 coding DNA: TGCAGTGCTTCCGGACAGGAAGAGACCCAGTACTTC.

The rearrangement uses TRBV19 and TRBJ2-1, with unresolved D. From germline, CDR1 is LNHDA and CDR2 SQIVND (reference sequence). V was shortened by 3 bases and J by 4 bases, with 16 bases between the two germline ends. The CDR3 is 16 residues long. Here the CDR3 reads CASSINIGQKYNEQFF. In DNA form, the CDR3 reads TGTGCCAGTAGTATTAATATCGGTCAGAAATACAATGAGCAGTTCTTC.

This clonotype was found many times. The chain uses TRBV9 and TRBJ1-2, with D perhaps TRBD1 (5 bases). The V end lost 0 bases, the J end lost 5 bases, and 14 bases lay between the germline ends. The CDR3 runs 15 residues. Germline CDR1 is SGDLS and CDR2 is YYNGEE. This CDR3 is CASSVGRDRGYGYTF. The DNA of the CDR3 is TGTGCCAGCAGCGTAGGACGGGACCGTGGATATGGCTACACCTTC.

CDR3: CASNTGTGGKTQYF. Written as DNA, the CDR3 is TGTGCCAGTAATACCGGGACAGGGGGAAAGACCCAGTACTTC. The chain links TRBV19 to TRBJ2-5; 11 positions match TRBD1. The CDR3 contains 14 residues. Germline assignment: CDR1 LNHDA and CDR2 SQIVND (reference sequence). J was trimmed by 6 bases and V by 7 bases; bases with no gene match: 7. Full variable domain (rest looked up from reference TRBV19 and TRBJ2-5): DGGITQSPKYLFRKEGQNVTLSCEQNLNHDAMYWYRQDPGQGLRLIYYSQIVNDFQKGDIAEGYSVSREKKESFPLTVTSAQKNPTAFYLCASNTGTGGKTQYFGPGTRLLVL.

This clonotype was seen at least ten times. V gene TRBV12-3 or TRBV12-4 combines with J gene TRBJ2-1; D is perhaps TRBD2 (6 bases). The better agreement between TRBJ2-5 and the DNA end casts doubt on the J call. The CDR3 is 15 residues long. CDR3 DNA sequence: TGTGCCAGCAGTCTCCCAGGAGGGAGGAGTGAGACCCAGTACTTC. It codes for CASSLPGGRSETQYF.

This clonotype showed up just a few times. The chain combines TRBV11-3 with TRBJ2-1; D not resolved. The V and J ends lost 5 bases and 1 base respectively, with 9 bases between them. Germline V CDR1 and CDR2: SGHNT, YENEEA. The CDR3 has 14 residues. CDR3 in amino acids: CASSTTISYNEQFF. CDR3 DNA: TGTGCCAGCAGCACAACGATTTCCTACAATGAGCAGTTCTTC.

This clonotype was counted many times. The rearrangement uses TRBV11-2 and TRBJ2-7; possible D gene TRBD2, 6 bases. Germline values: CDR1 SGHAT, CDR2 FQNNGV. This CDR3 has 13 residues. The V end was cut by 4 bases, the J end by 9 bases, with 16 bases between. This CDR3 reads CASSSGVGPGQYF. The DNA of the CDR3 is TGTGCCAGCAGCTCGGGGGTGGGGCCAGGGCAGTACTTC.

This clonotype was found a few times. V and J are TRBV7-9 and TRBJ2-7; a possible D gene is TRBD1 (5 bases). The CDR3 length is 12 residues. Trimming took 8 bases from V and 7 from J, leaving 15 bases between them. In germline, CDR1 is SEHNR, CDR2 FQNEAQ (reference sequence). CDR3 region: CASQGSLGEQYF. CDR3 nucleotide sequence: TGTGCCAGCCAGGGATCCCTGGGGGAGCAGTACTTC.

This clonotype was found many times. V is TRBV7-2 and J is TRBJ2-5, with TRBD1 matching 8 bases. The CDR3 totals 18 residues. The germline V gene has CDR1 SGHTA and CDR2 FQGNSA. V shed 5 bases and J 0 bases; nucleotides not matched to a gene: 14. The CDR3 sequence: CASSVFNSRDRYQETQYF. In DNA form, the CDR3 reads TGTGCCAGCAGCGTTTTCAATTCCCGGGACAGGTACCAAGAGACCCAGTACTTC.

This clonotype was recorded a few times. The rearrangement links TRBV5-1 to TRBJ1-3, with D uncertain. V shed 4 bases and J shed 8 bases, with 7 bases lying between them. The CDR3 is 11 amino acids. The germline CDR1 and CDR2 sequences are SGHRS and YFSETQ. CDR3 region: CASSDVDTIYF. Written as DNA, the CDR3 is TGCGCCAGCAGCGACGTTGACACCATATATTTT.

This clonotype has at least ten counts. This chain links TRBV28 with TRBJ1-6; D remains ambiguous. This CDR3 has 14 residues. V lost 5 bases, J lost 5 bases, and 10 bases lay in between. Germline V gene data show CDR1 as MDHEN and CDR2 as SYDVKM. The CDR3 region is CASSDRVNNSPLHF. The CDR3 coding sequence is TGTGCCAGCAGTGATAGGGTTAATAATTCACCCCTCCACTTT.

A word on this clonotype: A much larger clone lies a single base off, so this may be a read error. The genes are TRBV12-3 or TRBV12-4 and TRBJ1-1; no definite D call. CDR3 size: 14 residues. Between the trimmed V and J ends, which lost 5 bases and 8 bases, there was a span of 18 bases. The CDR3 sequence is CASSIVASGEEAFF. The CDR3 nucleotides are TGTGCCAGCAGTATTGTCGCGTCGGGAGAAGAAGCTTTCTTT.

V is TRBV28 and J is TRBJ2-7, with 7 positions matching TRBD2. The CDR3 contains 15 residues. Trimming cost V 8 bases and J 0 bases; bases outside gene matches: 10. The germline CDR1 and CDR2 sequences are MDHEN and SYDVKM. The CDR3 loop reads CASHLSGRLSYEQYF. DNA of the CDR3: TGTGCCAGCCACCTTAGCGGGCGTCTCTCCTACGAGCAGTACTTC.

This clonotype has more than one count but fewer than ten. The chain carries TRBV4-1 and TRBJ1-1; D is undetermined. This CDR3 spans 15 amino acids. Trimming left V 0 bases short and J 1 base short, with 9 bases between. Per the germline V gene, CDR1 is MGHRA and CDR2 is YSYEKL. The CDR3 region is CASSQESRSNTEAFF. The DNA of the CDR3 is TGCGCCAGCAGCCAAGAGTCTAGGTCGAACACTGAAGCTTTCTTT.

The chain joins TRBV30 to TRBJ1-6; D might be TRBD1 (6 bases). The CDR3 consists of 15 residues. Deletions cut 4 bases from V and 5 bases from J, with 15 bases between. Germline CDR1 is GTSNPN and CDR2 is SVGIG (reference sequence). The CDR3 DNA is TGTGCCTGGAAGCTCCGCGACAGGAATAATTCACCCCTCCACTTT. Protein: CAWKLRDRNNSPLHF.